The clone carrying this TCR beta chain occurred many times. Germline CDR1 is SEHNR and CDR2 is FQNEAQ (reference sequence). The V and J ends lost 10 bases and 0 bases respectively, with 15 bases between them. The CDR3 runs 15 residues. This sample is part of a study of T cells after yellow fever vaccination. TCRdb reanalysed the 5' RACE reads using MiXCR and keeps one entry per CDR3 protein. The sample consists of about 170,000 distinct CDR3 sequences, 6.2% of them appearing once. The origin of this receptor is a man between 18 and 35 years old who received the YFV17D yellow fever vaccine. The genes are TRBV7-9 and TRBJ2-2; possible D gene TRBD2, 7 bases. The input for sequencing was CD4+ T cells sorted from PBMCs, taken on the day of the first yellow fever vaccination. CDR3 loop: CAITRGASNTGELFF. In nucleotides, the CDR3 is TGTGCCATAACTCGGGGGGCCTCGAACACCGGGGAGCTGTTTTTT.